A single sample gave rise to the 5 T cell receptor beta chains below, sequenced in a study of blood T cell repertoires in COVID-19 (dated by TCRdb to 2020 to 2022). Library creation used the immunoSEQ multiplex PCR assay. What TCRdb holds here is the immuneACCESS table cut down to in-frame rearrangements. Part of the clones is not present; checked against another copy, under half of the missing clones reflect an unresolved V gene, and the others are unexplained. In all, the sample holds tens of thousands of clones, and about 85% of those were seen once. The biggest ten clones account for around 3.1% of the sample. The sequencing sample was made of PBMCs or T cells enriched from blood (not recorded which). Source of these receptors: a woman aged 45-65 years who had recovered from COVID-19.

The CDR3 bases are TGCGCCAGCAGCCAGCAAGAGACCCAGTACTTC. Protein sequence: CASSQQETQYF. The chain joins TRBV5-1 to TRBJ2-5, with no clear D. Per the germline V gene, CDR1 is SGHRS and CDR2 is YFSETQ. The germline V and J ends were trimmed by 4 bases and 2 bases, with 3 bases remaining between them. The CDR3 covers 11 residues.

The V call is TRBV15, the J call TRBJ1-4, with D tentatively TRBD1 (5 bases). This CDR3 contains 16 residues. Trimming took off 1 base at V and 3 bases at J, with 12 bases between the two ends. Germline-derived CDR1 and CDR2 are LNHNV and YYDKDF (reference sequence). CDR3 coding DNA: TGTGCCACCAGCAGAGCGGAGGGACGGCCTAATGAAAAACTGTTTTTT. Translating gives CATSRAEGRPNEKLFF. The full variable domain, its missing parts supplied by reference TRBV15 and TRBJ1-4, is DAMVIQNPRYQVTQFGKPVTLSCSQTLNHNVMYWYQQKSSQAPKLLFHYYDKDFNNEADTPDNFQSRRPNTSFCFLDIRSPGLGDTAMYLCATSRAEGRPNEKLFFGSGTQLSVL.

V usage is TRBV5-1 and J usage is TRBJ2-3; D unclear. Germline loops: CDR1 SGHRS, CDR2 YFSETQ. The CDR3 is 15 amino acids. Deletions cut 0 bases from V and 7 bases from J, with 15 bases between. The CDR3 bases are TGCGCCAGCAGCTTGGCCACCTTACCGCGTTATACGCAGTATTTT. It encodes CASSLATLPRYTQYF.

This clone occurred once. The V call is TRBV7-2, the J call TRBJ2-7, with TRBD1 matching 9 bases. The CDR3 runs to 13 residues. The V and J ends lost 8 bases and 4 bases, in that order; junction bases with no gene match: 6. CDR1 SGHTA and CDR2 FQGNSA come from the germline V gene. Here the CDR3 DNA reads TGTGCCAGCCGGGACAGGGTAGGATACGAGCAGTACTTC. Translating it yields CASRDRVGYEQYF.

The J gene is TRBJ2-7, the V gene TRBV28; TRBD1 matches at 7 bases. Germline V gene sequence: CDR1 MDHEN, CDR2 SYDVKM. CDR3 length: 14 amino acids. V was pared by 3 bases and J by 2 bases, with 4 bases of the junction left unmatched. The CDR3 coding sequence is TGTGCCAGCAGTTTCATTGGGACAGCCTACGAGCAGTACTTC. It codes for CASSFIGTAYEQYF.